These 15 T cell receptor beta chains share one sample of origin, sequenced in a study of blood T cell repertoires in COVID-19. Libraries were prepared by immunoSEQ multiplex PCR; TCRdb keeps only in-frame clonotypes and omits some of them. The data contain around 200,000 clones, 87% of them seen just once; the ten biggest clones take up 1.9%. The specimen sequenced was peripheral blood. The receptor set was obtained from a man aged 35-49 years with active or convalescent COVID-19.

The chain has TRBV4-1 and TRBJ2-7; D perhaps matches TRBD2 (5 bases). This CDR3 contains 15 residues. Germline CDR1 and CDR2: MGHRA and YSYEKL. Trimming removed 2 bases at V and 0 bases at J, with 11 bases between. CDR3 loop: CASSQNEGSSYEQYF. CDR3 nucleotide sequence: TGCGCCAGCAGCCAAAATGAAGGGAGCTCCTACGAGCAGTACTTC.

This chain connects TRBV9 to TRBJ1-1; D remains unclear. The CDR3 sequence is 13 residues long. Germline values: CDR1 SGDLS, CDR2 YYNGEE. Trimming stripped 5 bases from V and 3 bases from J, with 11 bases between. The CDR3 DNA reads as TGTGCCAGCAGGTCCGGGTCCGACACTGAAGCTTTCTTT. Translation: CASRSGSDTEAFF.

The chain recombines TRBV6-4 with TRBJ2-3; TRBD2 agrees at 16 bases. V gave up 2 bases and J gave up 2 bases; unmatched junction bases: 1. From germline, CDR1 is MRHNA and CDR2 SNTAGT. The CDR3 totals 17 residues. The CDR3 reads CASSDGTSGGATDTQYF. For the CDR3, the DNA is TGTGCCAGCAGTGACGGGACTAGCGGGGGGGCCACAGATACGCAGTATTTT.

The chain combines TRBV19 with TRBJ2-1; tentative D call: TRBD2 (6 bases). V shed 8 bases and J shed 4 bases, with 15 bases lying between them. The CDR3 runs to 14 residues. The germline V gene has CDR1 LNHDA and CDR2 SQIVND (reference sequence). CDR3: CASCPGLAYNEQFF. The CDR3 DNA reads as TGTGCCAGTTGTCCGGGACTCGCATACAATGAGCAGTTCTTC.

This clone has more than one count but fewer than ten. This rearrangement joins TRBV7-9 to TRBJ1-1; no reliable D call. The V end lost 2 bases, the J end lost 6 bases, and 16 bases lay between the germline ends. The CDR3 spans 15 residues. The germline V gene encodes CDR1 SEHNR and CDR2 FQNEAQ (reference sequence). The CDR3: CASSLTTRGRAEAFF. The CDR3 nucleotides read TGTGCCAGCAGCTTAACGACACGGGGAAGGGCTGAAGCTTTCTTT.

The chain joins TRBV28 to TRBJ2-2; 10 nucleotides align to TRBD1. Germline values: CDR1 MDHEN, CDR2 SYDVKM. V was clipped by 6 bases and J by 6 bases; unmatched bases: 13. The CDR3 spans 17 residues. In DNA form, the CDR3 reads TGTGCCAGCAGCCCGGGGACAGGGGTACGTGGCGCCGGGGAGCTGTTTTTT. Residues: CASSPGTGVRGAGELFF.

The gene calls are TRBV10-1 and TRBJ1-1, with D unclear. Trimming removed 0 bases at V and 1 base at J, with 9 bases between. The CDR3 contains 15 residues. Germline assignment: CDR1 WNHNN and CDR2 SYGVQD (reference sequence). CDR3 region: CASSESRHSNTEAFF. In DNA, the CDR3 is TGCGCCAGCAGTGAGTCGAGACACTCGAACACTGAAGCTTTCTTT.

The chain uses TRBV7-8 and TRBJ2-1; 9 bases are a match to TRBD2. V dropped 5 bases and J dropped 8; count of bases not matched to a gene: 10. Germline CDR1 reads SGHVS; CDR2 reads FQNEAQ. The CDR3 covers 15 residues. The CDR3 nucleotides read TGTGCCAGCAGCACACCGGGACTAGCTGGGGATGAGCAGTTCTTC. Translated: CASSTPGLAGDEQFF.

The chain uses TRBV12-3 or TRBV12-4 and TRBJ1-1; the D is unclear. The CDR3 totals 13 residues. Trimming stripped 5 bases from V and 6 bases from J, with 13 bases between. The CDR3 sequence is CASSIRSGPEAFF. The CDR3 DNA follows: TGTGCCAGCAGTATTAGAAGCGGGCCTGAAGCTTTCTTT.

This clone was counted once. This chain joins TRBV28 and TRBJ2-3; 13 bases match TRBD2. This CDR3 has 14 residues. Trimming cost V 7 bases and J 6 bases; bases outside gene matches: 4. Germline V gene sequence: CDR1 MDHEN, CDR2 SYDVKM. The CDR3 region has the DNA TGTGCCAGCACGGGACTAGCGGGACCGGATACGCAGTATTTT. It encodes CASTGLAGPDTQYF.

The rearrangement uses TRBV12-3 or TRBV12-4 and TRBJ1-5; the D is unclear. The CDR3 has 12 residues. V was clipped by 7 bases and J by 7 bases, with 11 bases between them. CDR3 sequence (DNA): TGTGCCAGCATGGCCCTCGAACAGCCCCAGCATTTT. Protein: CASMALEQPQHF.

The chain has TRBV11-2 and TRBJ2-1; the D gene is possibly TRBD2 (5 bases). Deletions cut 1 base from V and 4 bases from J, with 17 bases between. This CDR3 spans 17 amino acids. Germline V CDR1 and CDR2: SGHAT, FQNNGV. In DNA, the CDR3 is TGTGCCAGCAGCTTAGTCCGTGGCGTCGGGATGTACAATGAGCAGTTCTTC. Its protein is CASSLVRGVGMYNEQFF.

This chain joins TRBV7-9 and TRBJ2-1, with 14 bases fitting TRBD2. Trimming at V came to 5 bases and at J to 7 bases, leaving 1 base not matched to a gene. CDR1 and CDR2 (germline): SEHNR, FQNEAQ (reference sequence). The CDR3 sequence is 14 residues long. CDR3 coding DNA: TGTGCCAGCAGCCGACTAGCGGGGGGGAATGAGCAGTTCTTC. It translates to CASSRLAGGNEQFF.

This clone came up once. The chain links TRBV5-4 to TRBJ1-6; 7 positions match TRBD1. The CDR3 loop spans 15 amino acids. V shed 4 bases, J shed 9 bases, and the junction held 10 bases outside the gene matches. Germline V gene sequence: CDR1 SGHNT, CDR2 YYREEE (reference sequence). The CDR3, as DNA: TGTGCCAGCAGCCAACCTGACAGGGACAGTTCACCCCTCCACTTT. Amino acids: CASSQPDRDSSPLHF.

The CDR3 here is CASSLISGQGIYEQYF. The CDR3 nucleotides read TGCGCCAGCAGCTTGATTTCGGGACAGGGTATCTACGAGCAGTACTTC. This chain uses TRBV5-1 with TRBJ2-7; 9 nucleotides align to TRBD1. The CDR3 runs to 16 residues. The trim removed 1 base at V and 3 bases at J, leaving 8 bases unmatched. Germline V gene data show CDR1 as SGHRS and CDR2 as YFSETQ.